The 7 T cell receptor beta chains reported below all come from one sample, sequenced in a study of cytomegalovirus exposure and HLA in healthy donors. The study ran its PCR with 60 Vbeta and 13 Jbeta primers. Repertoires were generated with immunoSEQ multiplex PCR, while TCRdb's copy carries only in-frame clones and drops some. The profile covers 110,000 to 150,000 clones, with around 10% appearing a single time and 1.5% to 2% taken by the ten largest. Source material: PBMCs. The receptor source for this set is a man aged 50 to 60 in good health and CMV-seronegative.

This clone was observed a few times. The J gene is TRBJ2-1, the V gene TRBV7-9, with D unclear. The CDR3 length is 13 residues. CDR1 and CDR2 from the germline V gene are SEHNR and FQNEAQ (reference sequence). V was clipped by 2 bases and J by 5 bases, with 7 bases between them. CDR3 protein: CASSLWQNNEQFF. CDR3 coding DNA: TGTGCCAGCAGCTTATGGCAAAACAATGAGCAGTTCTTC.

The genes are TRBV12-5 and TRBJ2-3; 7 nucleotides align to TRBD2. Germline values: CDR1 LGHNT, CDR2 FRNRAP. The CDR3 is 12 amino acids. The V segment lost 4 bases and the J segment 12 bases; nucleotides outside the gene matches: 7. The CDR3 reads CASGWGLPEQYF. CDR3 DNA sequence: TGTGCTAGTGGTTGGGGACTACCGGAACAGTATTTT.

The chain couples TRBV19 to TRBJ2-1; 9 nucleotides agree with TRBD1. The CDR3 length is 15 residues. Unmatched junction bases numbered 9, after V lost 7 bases and J lost 5 bases. In germline, CDR1 is LNHDA, CDR2 SQIVND (reference sequence). CDR3 sequence (DNA): TGTGCCAGTACCCCCCCCGGGACAGGGAACAATGAGCAGTTCTTC. Protein product: CASTPPGTGNNEQFF.

This clone was picked up a small number of times. The chain is built from TRBV7-2 and TRBJ2-5; 10 bases are a match to TRBD2. V dropped 1 base and J dropped 13; count of bases not matched to a gene: 6. Germline lookup yields CDR1 SGHTA and CDR2 FQGNSA. CDR3 size: 13 residues. The CDR3 DNA is TGTGCCAGCAGCTTAGGGGCTAGCGGGGGCCCGTACTTC. As protein: CASSLGASGGPYF.

The chain joins TRBV7-3 to TRBJ2-3; 8 nucleotides align to TRBD2. This CDR3 contains 15 residues. Germline V gives CDR1 SGHTA, CDR2 FQGTGA. J gave up 8 bases and V 3 bases, and 10 bases lay outside the gene matches. The chain's CDR3 is CASSLGAGVGGTQYF. The CDR3 bases are TGTGCCAGCAGCTTGGGAGCGGGGGTGGGGGGTACGCAGTATTTT.

This clone was picked up a small number of times. Other DNA sequences within the sample encode an identical CDR3. This rearrangement joins TRBV28 to TRBJ1-2; 8 nucleotides line up with TRBD1. The germline V gene encodes CDR1 MDHEN and CDR2 SYDVKM. V lost 6 bases and J lost 2; bases outside the gene matches: 2. The CDR3 sequence is 13 residues long. The CDR3 DNA reads as TGTGCCAGCAGCAGGACAGGGAACTATGGCTACACCTTC. This gives the protein CASSRTGNYGYTF.

The chain carries TRBV9 and TRBJ1-3, with D maybe TRBD1 (5 bases). The CDR3 is 16 amino acids. V was pared by 1 base and J by 0 bases, with 11 bases between. In germline, CDR1 is SGDLS, CDR2 YYNGEE. CDR3 residues: CASSVRGTDSGNTIYF. The CDR3 DNA sequence: TGTGCCAGCAGCGTACGGGGGACCGACTCTGGAAACACCATATATTTT.